Included here is one T cell receptor (beta chain) sequence, with context. CDR1 is PRHDT and CDR2 is FYEKMQ in the germline V gene (reference sequence). The CDR3 has 13 amino acids. The V end lost 3 bases, the J end lost 5 bases, and 8 bases lay between the germline ends. The data belong to a study of T cell responses to AZD1222 COVID-19 vaccine. Sequenced by immunoSEQ multiplex PCR; TCRdb stores in-frame clones only, minus some. The sample includes over 150,000 clones, about 90% of them seen just once. The material sequenced was peripheral blood, taken on day 0 of AZD1222 vaccination. This receptor was obtained from an adult in good health. The chain has TRBV13 and TRBJ2-1; D is unclear. The chain's CDR3 is CASSFPPNNEQFF. DNA of the CDR3: TGTGCCAGCAGCTTCCCACCCAACAATGAGCAGTTCTTC. The full variable domain, with the rest looked up from reference TRBV13 and TRBJ2-1, is AAGVIQSPRHLIKEKRETATLKCYPIPRHDTVYWYQQGPGQDPQFLISFYEKMQSDKGSIPDRFSAQQFSDYHSELNMSSLELGDSALYFCASSFPPNNEQFFGPGTRLTVL.